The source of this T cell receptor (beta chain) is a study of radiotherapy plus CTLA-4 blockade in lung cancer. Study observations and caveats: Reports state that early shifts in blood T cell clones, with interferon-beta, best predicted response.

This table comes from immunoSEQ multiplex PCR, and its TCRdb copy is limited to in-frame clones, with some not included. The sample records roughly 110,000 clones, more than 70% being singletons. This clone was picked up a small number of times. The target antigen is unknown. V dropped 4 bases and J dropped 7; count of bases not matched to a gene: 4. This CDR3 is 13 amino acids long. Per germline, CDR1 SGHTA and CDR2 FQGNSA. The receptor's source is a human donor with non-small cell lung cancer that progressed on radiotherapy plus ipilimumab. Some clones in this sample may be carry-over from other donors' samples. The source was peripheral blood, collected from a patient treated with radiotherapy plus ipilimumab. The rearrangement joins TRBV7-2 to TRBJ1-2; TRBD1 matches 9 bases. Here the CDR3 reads CASSSQGAGGYTF. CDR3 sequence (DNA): TGTGCCAGCAGCTCACAGGGGGCGGGTGGCTACACCTTC.